This T cell receptor (beta chain) was captured in a study of T cells in Graves' hyperthyroidism and ophthalmopathy. Notes on the study in general: The model anticipated ophthalmopathy a median approximately 6.7 months pre-onset.

Not enrolled were patients with uncontrolled infection, other autoimmune disease, pregnancy or lactation. TCR beta CDR3 regions were amplified from RNA transcripts. An initial round of RT-PCR targeting the TCR CDR3 relied on the HTBI primer set. TCRdb reprocessed the multiplex PCR reads with MiXCR, giving one entry per CDR3 protein. This sample has fewer than 900,000 distinct CDR3 sequences, with around 15% found just once. This clonotype was recorded many times. No antigen is known for it. V was cut by 5 bases and J by 6 bases, with 16 bases left in between. The CDR3 totals 14 residues. This receptor was obtained from a man in his late teens or twenties with Graves' hyperthyroidism. This rearrangement joins TRBV12-3 or TRBV12-4 to TRBJ1-2; D ambiguous. Sequenced input: blood. The CDR3 is CASSPESPGDGYTF. CDR3 nucleotide sequence: TGTGCCAGCAGTCCTGAGTCCCCTGGGGATGGCTACACCTTC.